This T cell receptor (beta chain) appears in the sequencing data of a study of a mutant IDH1 vaccine in newly diagnosed glioma. In the study overall: Those enrolled had earlier been treated with radiotherapy, temozolomide, or both, mostly both.

TCRdb keeps only in-frame clones here, not all; method: immunoSEQ multiplex PCR. The data hold tens of thousands of clones, with roughly 80% observed a single time. Study-wide results and limits: Seemingly, pseudoprogression had no relation to changes in the top peripheral T cell clonotypes.

Time point reported: week 35, safety follow-up. In every dose of vaccine, 300 ug of mutant IDH1 20-mer peptide was given alongside topical imiquimod. Turning to this clone: Its matching antigen is unknown.

CDR1 and CDR2 from the germline V gene are MGHDK and SYGVNS. This CDR3 has 14 amino acids. Trimming took off 10 bases at V and 2 bases at J, with 17 bases between the two ends. Specimen: PBMCs, collected from a glioma patient whose treatment included an IDH1 peptide vaccine. This clonotype was sampled from a man in his forties or fifties with glioma. The gene calls are TRBV25-1 and TRBJ2-5; tentative D call: TRBD1 (6 bases). The CDR3 loop is CATAGVGQQETQYF. The CDR3, as DNA: TGTGCCACCGCAGGGGTAGGACAGCAAGAGACCCAGTACTTC.